This is a list of T cell receptor beta chains from one sample in a study of CD8 T cells in Susac syndrome. TCRdb redid the calling of the immunoSEQ multiplex PCR reads with MiXCR, one entry per CDR3 protein. The sample contains about 140,000 distinct CDR3 sequences, 85% to 95% of which appear only once. Sequenced: CD8+ T cells from PBMCs. These receptors were taken from a human donor with Susac syndrome. Both conserved end residues are part of each CDR3. Each record gives: V gene, D gene, clone size, J gene, CDR3 DNA, CDR3 protein. The D gene is left open where the match is weak. Some rows mark clone size as missing; the rest say once, few, many or name a class of expanded clone.

v_gene: TRBV29-1; d_gene: NA; abundance: NA; j_gene: TRBJ1-2; CDR3nt: TGCAGCGCCCACCCTGGCTACACCTTC; CDR3aa: CSAHPGYTF
v_gene: TRBV12-3/TRBV12-4; d_gene: NA; abundance: NA; j_gene: TRBJ2-2; CDR3nt: TGTGCCAGCAGTGCCCAGAACACCGGGGAGCTGTTTTTT; CDR3aa: CASSAQNTGELFF
v_gene: TRBV7-9; d_gene: NA; abundance: NA; j_gene: TRBJ2-7; CDR3nt: TGTGCCAGCAGCGGACAAGGGAGCTCCTACGAGCAGTACTTC; CDR3aa: CASSGQGSSYEQYF
v_gene: TRBV12-3/TRBV12-4; d_gene: NA; abundance: NA; j_gene: TRBJ1-4; CDR3nt: TGTGCCAGCACTCCGACGGGACTCCCGAGTTGGGGGGATGAAAAACTGTTTTTT; CDR3aa: CASTPTGLPSWGDEKLFF
v_gene: TRBV5-6; d_gene: NA; abundance: NA; j_gene: TRBJ1-4; CDR3nt: TGTGCCAGCAGCTTGGTGGAGGAAAAACTGTTTTTT; CDR3aa: CASSLVEEKLFF
v_gene: TRBV9; d_gene: TRBD2; abundance: NA; j_gene: TRBJ2-1; CDR3nt: TGTGCCAGCAGCGTAGCTTTTGGGGGGGGGAATGAGCAGTTCTTC; CDR3aa: CASSVAFGGGNEQFF
v_gene: TRBV29-1; d_gene: TRBD2; abundance: NA; j_gene: TRBJ2-1; CDR3nt: TGCAGCGTTATATCCCGCGGGAGGCTCCTCAATGAGCAGTTCTTC; CDR3aa: CSVISRGRLLNEQFF
v_gene: TRBV13; d_gene: TRBD2; abundance: few; j_gene: TRBJ2-3; CDR3nt: TGTGCCAGCAGCTTAGGGACTAGCACCCATACGCAGTATTTT; CDR3aa: CASSLGTSTHTQYF
v_gene: TRBV4-1; d_gene: NA; abundance: once; j_gene: TRBJ2-7; CDR3nt: TGCGCCAGCAGCCAAGATCTTCCGGACTTAAGCTCCTACGAGCAGTACTTC; CDR3aa: CASSQDLPDLSSYEQYF
v_gene: TRBV9; d_gene: TRBD2; abundance: NA; j_gene: TRBJ2-7; CDR3nt: TGTGCCAGCAGCCCCTGGCGGGAGGATGAGCAGTACTTC; CDR3aa: CASSPWREDEQYF
v_gene: TRBV5-1; d_gene: TRBD2; abundance: NA; j_gene: TRBJ2-1; CDR3nt: TGCGCCAGCAGCACAAGACTAGCGGGAGGACTATACAATGAGCAGTTCTTC; CDR3aa: CASSTRLAGGLYNEQFF
v_gene: TRBV27; d_gene: NA; abundance: NA; j_gene: TRBJ2-7; CDR3nt: TGTGCCAGCAGTTCCTCCGGGGGCTACGAGCAGTACTTC; CDR3aa: CASSSSGGYEQYF
v_gene: TRBV10-3; d_gene: NA; abundance: NA; j_gene: TRBJ2-3; CDR3nt: TGTGCCATCCCCGCCGGGCTTGACACAGATACGCAGTATTTT; CDR3aa: CAIPAGLDTDTQYF
v_gene: TRBV15; d_gene: NA; abundance: NA; j_gene: TRBJ2-7; CDR3nt: TGTGCCACCAGCAGGGACAGCAGCTCCTACGAGCAGTACTTC; CDR3aa: CATSRDSSSYEQYF
v_gene: TRBV9; d_gene: NA; abundance: few; j_gene: TRBJ2-7; CDR3nt: TGTGCCAGCAGCGTCGGTCTAGCTGGGGAGCAGTACTTC; CDR3aa: CASSVGLAGEQYF
v_gene: TRBV15; d_gene: NA; abundance: NA; j_gene: TRBJ1-5; CDR3nt: TGTGCCACCAGCAGACCTAATCAGCCCCAGCATTTT; CDR3aa: CATSRPNQPQHF
v_gene: TRBV27; d_gene: TRBD1; abundance: NA; j_gene: TRBJ1-5; CDR3nt: TGTGCCAGCAGTTTATTAGGCGGGACAGGGGATCAGCCCCAGCATTTT; CDR3aa: CASSLLGGTGDQPQHF
v_gene: TRBV7-9; d_gene: NA; abundance: NA; j_gene: TRBJ2-7; CDR3nt: TGTGCCAGCAGCTTTCCACAGGGCAGGTCCTACGAGCAGTACTTC; CDR3aa: CASSFPQGRSYEQYF
v_gene: TRBV10-3; d_gene: NA; abundance: NA; j_gene: TRBJ1-1; CDR3nt: TGTGCCATCAGTCATCCCTCAAACACTGAAGCTTTCTTT; CDR3aa: CAISHPSNTEAFF
v_gene: TRBV20-1; d_gene: NA; abundance: NA; j_gene: TRBJ2-7; CDR3nt: TGCAGTGCTAGAGTTCGAGTAGGTGAGCAGTACTTC; CDR3aa: CSARVRVGEQYF
v_gene: TRBV11-2; d_gene: NA; abundance: NA; j_gene: TRBJ2-7; CDR3nt: TGTGCCAGCAAAGGCTACGAGCAGTACTTC; CDR3aa: CASKGYEQYF
v_gene: TRBV19; d_gene: NA; abundance: NA; j_gene: TRBJ2-2; CDR3nt: TGTGCCAGTAGTATAGTAGAGGGAACCGGGGAGCTGTTTTTT; CDR3aa: CASSIVEGTGELFF
v_gene: TRBV9; d_gene: TRBD1; abundance: NA; j_gene: TRBJ1-5; CDR3nt: TGTGCCAGCAGCGGGGGGACAGGGAATCAGCCCCAGCATTTT; CDR3aa: CASSGGTGNQPQHF
v_gene: TRBV7-6; d_gene: TRBD2; abundance: once; j_gene: TRBJ2-1; CDR3nt: TGTGCCAGCGGGAGGGCCGGGGCCAATGAGCAGTTCTTC; CDR3aa: CASGRAGANEQFF
v_gene: TRBV12-3/TRBV12-4; d_gene: NA; abundance: NA; j_gene: TRBJ1-5; CDR3nt: TGTGCCAGCAGTCTTAGCCCATGGGGGGGGCATCAGCCCCAGCATTTT; CDR3aa: CASSLSPWGGHQPQHF
v_gene: TRBV7-2; d_gene: NA; abundance: NA; j_gene: TRBJ2-3; CDR3nt: TGTGCCAGCAGCTTAGTGCGGGATCACACAGATACGCAGTATTTT; CDR3aa: CASSLVRDHTDTQYF
v_gene: TRBV27; d_gene: NA; abundance: NA; j_gene: TRBJ1-5; CDR3nt: TGTGCCAGCAGTTTTCGAGGTCCCAATCAGCCCCAGCATTTT; CDR3aa: CASSFRGPNQPQHF
v_gene: TRBV6-5; d_gene: NA; abundance: once; j_gene: TRBJ2-7; CDR3nt: TGTGCCAGCAGTCCGGGAAGTTCCACCTACGAGCAGTACTTC; CDR3aa: CASSPGSSTYEQYF
v_gene: TRBV14; d_gene: NA; abundance: NA; j_gene: TRBJ1-2; CDR3nt: TGTGCCAGCAGCCAAGATAGCTGGGGCGCTCTCAACTATGGCTACACCTTC; CDR3aa: CASSQDSWGALNYGYTF
v_gene: TRBV19; d_gene: NA; abundance: once; j_gene: TRBJ2-2; CDR3nt: TGTGCCAGTAGGGAGGGCGCCGGGGAGCTGTTTTTT; CDR3aa: CASREGAGELFF
v_gene: TRBV19; d_gene: NA; abundance: NA; j_gene: TRBJ1-2; CDR3nt: TGTGCCAGTAGTACCCAACAGGGTTGGGTCTATGGCTACACCTTC; CDR3aa: CASSTQQGWVYGYTF
v_gene: TRBV6-5; d_gene: NA; abundance: NA; j_gene: TRBJ2-7; CDR3nt: TGTGCCAGCAGTTACTCTCTGCTGGGACGGCACGAGCAGTACTTC; CDR3aa: CASSYSLLGRHEQYF
v_gene: TRBV6-6; d_gene: NA; abundance: NA; j_gene: TRBJ2-1; CDR3nt: TGTGCCAGCGGGGGTTCCTACAATGAGCAGTTCTTC; CDR3aa: CASGGSYNEQFF
v_gene: TRBV28; d_gene: NA; abundance: NA; j_gene: TRBJ1-2; CDR3nt: TGTGCCAGCAGTCCCGCTGTTGGTGGCTCCCACTATGGCTACACCTTC; CDR3aa: CASSPAVGGSHYGYTF
v_gene: TRBV20-1; d_gene: NA; abundance: NA; j_gene: TRBJ2-1; CDR3nt: TGCAGTGCTGAGTGGTTTTCTAACAATGAGCAGTTCTTC; CDR3aa: CSAEWFSNNEQFF
v_gene: TRBV7-2; d_gene: NA; abundance: NA; j_gene: TRBJ2-7; CDR3nt: TGTGCCAGCAGCCTCGGGGGTAATCCCTACGAGCAGTACTTC; CDR3aa: CASSLGGNPYEQYF
v_gene: TRBV9; d_gene: TRBD2; abundance: NA; j_gene: TRBJ2-5; CDR3nt: TGTGCCAGCAGCGTAGAGGGTAGCGGGAGAGGAGAGACCCAGTACTTC; CDR3aa: CASSVEGSGRGETQYF
v_gene: TRBV7-8; d_gene: TRBD1; abundance: NA; j_gene: TRBJ2-1; CDR3nt: TGTGCCAGCAGCTTAGGGGACAGGGGGTCTGAGCAGTTCTTC; CDR3aa: CASSLGDRGSEQFF
v_gene: TRBV4-2; d_gene: TRBD1; abundance: NA; j_gene: TRBJ1-5; CDR3nt: TGTGCCAGCAGCCAAGAGTCAGGGGGAGGTCAGCCCCAGCATTTT; CDR3aa: CASSQESGGGQPQHF
v_gene: TRBV12-3/TRBV12-4; d_gene: TRBD2; abundance: NA; j_gene: TRBJ2-1; CDR3nt: TGTGCCAGCAGCCCTAGCGGGCGGACGAATGAGCAGTTCTTC; CDR3aa: CASSPSGRTNEQFF
v_gene: TRBV13; d_gene: TRBD1; abundance: NA; j_gene: TRBJ2-7; CDR3nt: TGTGCCAGCAGCTTAGGTGGGACAGGGGGCGGCTACGAGCAGTACTTC; CDR3aa: CASSLGGTGGGYEQYF
v_gene: TRBV13; d_gene: TRBD1; abundance: NA; j_gene: TRBJ1-2; CDR3nt: TGTGCCAGCAGCGACAGGGGGTCCGCGAATAAGGACTATGGCTACACCTTC; CDR3aa: CASSDRGSANKDYGYTF
v_gene: TRBV19; d_gene: NA; abundance: NA; j_gene: TRBJ2-1; CDR3nt: TGTGCCAGTAGTACTGCTAGCGTCTCCTACAATGAGCAGTTCTTC; CDR3aa: CASSTASVSYNEQFF
v_gene: TRBV3-1; d_gene: NA; abundance: NA; j_gene: TRBJ1-1; CDR3nt: TGTGCCAGCAGCCAAAATGTGGGGGCAGGGACTGAAGCTTTCTTT; CDR3aa: CASSQNVGAGTEAFF
v_gene: TRBV28; d_gene: NA; abundance: NA; j_gene: TRBJ2-1; CDR3nt: TGTGCCAGCAGTTTACCGGGGTATGACAACAATGAGCAGTTCTTC; CDR3aa: CASSLPGYDNNEQFF
v_gene: TRBV27; d_gene: NA; abundance: NA; j_gene: TRBJ2-1; CDR3nt: TGTGCCAGCAGTCCTATAGGGACGCCGCATGAGCAGTTCTTC; CDR3aa: CASSPIGTPHEQFF
v_gene: TRBV11-2; d_gene: NA; abundance: NA; j_gene: TRBJ2-7; CDR3nt: TGTGCCAGCAGCTTAGATCTCGGGACTTTTATCTACGAGCAGTACTTC; CDR3aa: CASSLDLGTFIYEQYF
v_gene: TRBV5-1; d_gene: NA; abundance: few; j_gene: TRBJ2-7; CDR3nt: TGCGCCAGCAGCTTATCCAGAAACGAGCAGTACTTC; CDR3aa: CASSLSRNEQYF